Listed below are T cell receptor beta chains from one sample, sequenced in a study of shared clonotypes between healthy human individuals. Produced via immunoSEQ multiplex PCR; TCRdb's table is partial and in-frame only. This table has about 1.5 million clones, 95% to 99% appearing once. The sample consisted of naive CD4+ T cells sorted from blood. The source is a man aged 25 to 40 in good health. CDR3s include the opening cysteine and the closing phenylalanine or tryptophan. D genes are given only for firm matches. Size is omitted from some rows. Given values are once, few, many or a class for expanded clones.

size: .; V: TRBV5-1; J: TRBJ1-2; D: .; DNA: TGCGCCAGCAGCTTGGATCACGTCCCTAACTATGGCTACACCTTC; CDR3: CASSLDHVPNYGYTF
size: .; V: TRBV11-3; J: TRBJ2-1; D: .; DNA: TGTGCCAGCAGCTTAGAGGGGGCTGCGGAGCAGTTCTTC; CDR3: CASSLEGAAEQFF
size: .; V: TRBV28; J: TRBJ1-5; D: TRBD1; DNA: TGTGCCAGCAGTGAAAACGGACAGGGGGCTAGTCAGCCCCAGCATTTT; CDR3: CASSENGQGASQPQHF
size: .; V: TRBV6-5; J: TRBJ2-7; D: .; DNA: TGTGCCAGCACCCAGCCAAACCCCAATGGGGAGCAGTACTTC; CDR3: CASTQPNPNGEQYF
size: .; V: TRBV6-6; J: TRBJ2-5; D: TRBD1; DNA: TGTGCCAGCAGTTATTCAGGGGGCGCGGCCCAAGAGACCCAGTACTTC; CDR3: CASSYSGGAAQETQYF
size: .; V: TRBV28; J: TRBJ2-7; D: .; DNA: TGTGCCAGCAGTTTGGGGGTTACCTCCTACGAGCAGTACTTC; CDR3: CASSLGVTSYEQYF
size: .; V: TRBV6-6; J: TRBJ2-1; D: .; DNA: TGTGCCAGCAAGAGATACAATGAGCAGTTCTTC; CDR3: CASKRYNEQFF
size: .; V: TRBV5-4; J: TRBJ2-1; D: .; DNA: TGTGCCAGCAGCTCCCAGGGAGTTGCCAATGAGCAGTTCTTC; CDR3: CASSSQGVANEQFF
size: .; V: TRBV5-1; J: TRBJ1-2; D: .; DNA: TGCGCCAGCAGCTTGGGGGTATATGGCTACACCTTC; CDR3: CASSLGVYGYTF
size: .; V: TRBV29-1; J: TRBJ1-2; D: .; DNA: TGCAGCGGTGGAGAGGACTATGGCTACACCTTC; CDR3: CSGGEDYGYTF
size: .; V: TRBV28; J: TRBJ1-1; D: TRBD1; DNA: TGTGCCAGCAGTTTATTATTAGGGACAGCCAACACTGAAGCTTTCTTT; CDR3: CASSLLLGTANTEAFF
size: .; V: TRBV11-2; J: TRBJ2-3; D: TRBD2; DNA: TGTGCCAGCCGAAGCGGGAACACAGATACGCAGTATTTT; CDR3: CASRSGNTDTQYF
size: .; V: TRBV11-2; J: TRBJ2-5; D: .; DNA: TGTGCCAGCAGAAGCAAAGAGACCCAGTACTTC; CDR3: CASRSKETQYF
size: .; V: TRBV27; J: TRBJ2-7; D: TRBD2; DNA: TGTGCCAGCAGGATTAGGACGGGGGGCGAGCAGTACTTC; CDR3: CASRIRTGGEQYF
size: .; V: TRBV30; J: TRBJ1-1; D: .; DNA: TGTGCCTGGACACGGGCAGGGGCGCTTATGAACACTGAAGCTTTCTTT; CDR3: CAWTRAGALMNTEAFF
size: .; V: TRBV4-1; J: TRBJ2-7; D: .; DNA: TGCGCCAGCAGCCATATGGTGTACTCCTACGAGCAGTACTTC; CDR3: CASSHMVYSYEQYF
size: .; V: TRBV10-1; J: TRBJ1-1; D: TRBD1; DNA: TGCGCCAGCAGATCGGGACAGATGAACACTGAAGCTTTCTTT; CDR3: CASRSGQMNTEAFF
size: once; V: TRBV28; J: TRBJ1-1; D: TRBD1; DNA: TGTGCCAGCAGTTTACGACAGGGTTGGACTGAAGCTTTCTTT; CDR3: CASSLRQGWTEAFF
size: .; V: TRBV2; J: TRBJ2-7; D: .; DNA: TGTGCCAGCAGTGAACGATTAACGGGACAAAGATCCTACGAGCAGTACTTC; CDR3: CASSERLTGQRSYEQYF
size: .; V: TRBV28; J: TRBJ1-2; D: .; DNA: TGTGCCAGCAGTTCTACAGCTAACTATGGCTACACCTTC; CDR3: CASSSTANYGYTF
size: .; V: TRBV5-1; J: TRBJ2-1; D: .; DNA: TGCGCCAGCAGCTTGGAGGCCGGGACACTACAGTTCTTC; CDR3: CASSLEAGTLQFF
size: .; V: TRBV5-1; J: TRBJ2-7; D: TRBD2; DNA: TGCGCCAGCAGCTTAGGCGGGAGCCCCACCTACGAGCAGTACTTC; CDR3: CASSLGGSPTYEQYF
size: once; V: TRBV6-1; J: TRBJ1-2; D: .; DNA: TGTGCCAGCAGTGCGCTCCGGACAGACAATGGCTACACCTTC; CDR3: CASSALRTDNGYTF
size: .; V: TRBV10-3; J: TRBJ2-1; D: TRBD2; DNA: TGTGCCATCAGTGCCCGGCACGGCGGGGGGAGCGATGAGCAGTTCTTC; CDR3: CAISARHGGGSDEQFF
size: .; V: TRBV7-9; J: TRBJ2-5; D: .; DNA: TGTGCCAGCAGCTTAGGCGGCAGGGGCCAAGAGACCCAGTACTTC; CDR3: CASSLGGRGQETQYF
size: .; V: TRBV6-5; J: TRBJ2-5; D: .; DNA: TGTGCCAGCAGTTACCCCGGTGGCATTGAGACCCAGTACTTC; CDR3: CASSYPGGIETQYF
size: .; V: TRBV5-1; J: TRBJ2-3; D: .; DNA: TGCGCCAGCAGCTCCCATACAGGCGCTGGTGATACGCAGTATTTT; CDR3: CASSSHTGAGDTQYF
size: once; V: TRBV10-3; J: TRBJ1-1; D: TRBD1; DNA: TGTGCCATCAGTCGGGACAGGACAAGGATTAGGAGTGAAGCTTTCTTT; CDR3: CAISRDRTRIRSEAFF
size: .; V: TRBV2; J: TRBJ2-2; D: .; DNA: TGTGCCAGCTCAAGGAACACCGGGGAGCTGTTTTTT; CDR3: CASSRNTGELFF
size: .; V: TRBV5-4; J: TRBJ2-1; D: .; DNA: TGTGCCAGCAGCTTGGATGGGATGGGGGGATACTCCTACAATGAGCAGTTCTTC; CDR3: CASSLDGMGGYSYNEQFF
size: .; V: TRBV5-5; J: TRBJ2-2; D: .; DNA: TGTGCCAGCAGCTTGGTTCTGAACACCGGGGAGCTGTTTTTT; CDR3: CASSLVLNTGELFF
size: once; V: TRBV5-1; J: TRBJ2-1; D: TRBD2; DNA: TGCGCCAGCAGCTTGGGAGAGTGGCTAGCGGGAGTTGAGCAGTTCTTC; CDR3: CASSLGEWLAGVEQFF
size: .; V: TRBV27; J: TRBJ2-7; D: TRBD2; DNA: TGTGCCAGCAGTCCCTTAGCGGGAGTCGGCTACGAGCAGTACTTC; CDR3: CASSPLAGVGYEQYF
size: .; V: TRBV11-2; J: TRBJ1-1; D: .; DNA: TGTGCCAGCAGCTTTGACAGAGTGAACACTGAAGCTTTCTTT; CDR3: CASSFDRVNTEAFF
size: .; V: TRBV18; J: TRBJ2-6; D: .; DNA: TGTGCCAGCTCACCACTTTTGCCCCAGGAGGGGGCCAACGTCCTGACTTTC; CDR3: CASSPLLPQEGANVLTF
size: .; V: TRBV12-5; J: TRBJ2-3; D: TRBD2; DNA: TGTGCTAGTGGTTTGCCCCGACTAGCGGGCGAGAGCACAGATACGCAGTATTTT; CDR3: CASGLPRLAGESTDTQYF
size: .; V: TRBV29-1; J: TRBJ1-1; D: TRBD1; DNA: TGCAGCGTTAGGGGGCGCGTGGACACTGAAGCTTTCTTT; CDR3: CSVRGRVDTEAFF
size: .; V: TRBV5-1; J: TRBJ1-1; D: .; DNA: TGCGCCAGCAGCGCTACGGGGGGCACTGAAGCTTTCTTT; CDR3: CASSATGGTEAFF
size: .; V: TRBV5-4; J: TRBJ1-2; D: TRBD1; DNA: TGTGCCAGCAGCTTGGCCAGGGGGTTATATGGCTACACCTTC; CDR3: CASSLARGLYGYTF
size: .; V: TRBV5-1; J: TRBJ2-1; D: TRBD1; DNA: TGCGCCAGCAGCTTGATCGACAGGGGGCTAGGTGAGCAGTTCTTC; CDR3: CASSLIDRGLGEQFF
size: .; V: TRBV12-5; J: TRBJ2-1; D: TRBD2; DNA: TGTGCTAGTGCCGTGCAAACTAGCGCTTACAATGAGCAGTTCTTC; CDR3: CASAVQTSAYNEQFF